The 25 T cell receptor beta chains presented below share a single source sample, sequenced in a study of blood T cell repertoires in COVID-19. The data were produced by immunoSEQ multiplex PCR, yet TCRdb's version contains in-frame clones alone and is incomplete. Among 210,000 or so clones listed, approximately 91% were seen once. Specimen: peripheral blood. These receptors originate from a man between 35 and 55 years old with acute or convalescent COVID-19.

This chain connects TRBV19 to TRBJ1-2; 8 positions agree with TRBD1. Germline CDR1 reads LNHDA; CDR2 reads SQIVND (reference sequence). The CDR3 loop spans 14 amino acids. V trimming: 5 bases; J trimming: 2 bases; junction bases outside the gene matches: 4. The CDR3 loop is CASSLRQGNYGYTF. The CDR3 DNA follows: TGTGCCAGTAGTTTACGACAGGGGAACTATGGCTACACCTTC.

This clone has more than one count but fewer than ten. The chain has TRBV12-2 and TRBJ2-2; whether TRBD1, the table's D call, matches the DNA was not checked. TRBV12-2 is a pseudogene. CDR3 length: 14 residues. In nucleotides, the CDR3 is TGTGCAAGCCCGGACAGGGCCGACAACGGGGAGCTGTTTTTT. Protein product: CASPDRADNGELFF.

The chain links TRBV28 to TRBJ1-2; 8 bases line up with TRBD1. Germline-derived CDR1 and CDR2 are MDHEN and SYDVKM. CDR3 length: 15 residues. Unmatched junction bases numbered 12, after V lost 5 bases and J lost 7 bases. The CDR3 protein is CASSPPRTGLVGYTF. The DNA of the CDR3 is TGTGCCAGCAGTCCCCCCCGGACAGGGCTAGTTGGCTACACCTTC.

The CDR3 reads CASSVTGSTDTQYF. The CDR3 DNA reads TGCGCCAGCAGCGTTACAGGGTCCACAGATACGCAGTATTTT. The chain recombines TRBV5-1 with TRBJ2-3; D might be TRBD1 (6 bases). The V end lost 4 bases, the J end lost 2 bases, and 11 bases lay between the germline ends. CDR1 and CDR2 (germline): SGHRS, YFSETQ. The CDR3 loop spans 14 amino acids.

V usage is TRBV7-2 and J usage is TRBJ2-7, with a possible D match to TRBD2 (6 bases). Between the trimmed V and J ends, which lost 0 bases and 0 bases, there was a span of 9 bases. The CDR3 is 15 amino acids. CDR1 SGHTA and CDR2 FQGNSA come from the germline V gene. The CDR3 DNA sequence: TGTGCCAGCAGCTTAGCTAGCGGAAACTCCTACGAGCAGTACTTC. Its protein product is CASSLASGNSYEQYF.

The rearrangement joins TRBV6-1 to TRBJ1-2, with D uncertain. The V end lost 3 bases, the J end lost 4 bases, and 6 bases lay between the germline ends. CDR3 length: 12 amino acids. Germline CDR1 reads MNHNS; CDR2 reads SASEGT. This chain's CDR3 is CASSDRIYGYTF. For the CDR3, the DNA is TGTGCCAGCAGTGACAGGATCTATGGCTACACCTTC.

This rearrangement joins TRBV14 to TRBJ2-7; TRBD1 is a possible D gene (6 bases). V was shortened by 0 bases and J by 9 bases, with 18 bases between the two germline ends. Per germline, CDR1 SGHDN and CDR2 FVKESK. The CDR3 contains 15 residues. CDR3 in DNA: TGTGCCAGCAGCCAAGAGACCAGGGGTCCCCTGGGGCAGTACTTC. Its protein is CASSQETRGPLGQYF.

This chain links TRBV3-1 (or the pseudogene TRBV3-2) with TRBJ2-5, with 11 bases identical to TRBD2. The V gene's germline CDR1 is LGHDT and CDR2 YNNKEL (reference sequence). V was clipped by 2 bases and J by 0 bases; unmatched bases: 14. This CDR3 is built from 20 residues. CDR3 sequence (DNA): TGTGCCAGCAGCCAATGGCCTCTAGCGGGGGGCCTTCCGGACCAAGAGACCCAGTACTTC. Its protein is CASSQWPLAGGLPDQETQYF.

This chain links TRBV30 with TRBJ2-5, with D perhaps matching TRBD2 (6 bases). Germline CDR1 and CDR2: GTSNPN and SVGIG (reference sequence). This CDR3 region has 14 residues. V lost 0 bases and J 7 bases, leaving 15 bases between the germline ends. DNA for the CDR3: TGTGCCTGGAGTGTAGGGGCGGGGAGGACGACCCAGTACTTC. It translates to CAWSVGAGRTTQYF.

The chain combines TRBV5-1 with TRBJ2-2, with 7 bases matching TRBD1. V dropped 3 bases and J dropped 2; count of bases not matched to a gene: 7. The CDR3 is 16 residues long. The germline gives CDR1 SGHRS, CDR2 YFSETQ. The CDR3 loop is CASSSPGQENTGELFF. The CDR3 bases are TGCGCCAGCAGCTCGCCCGGACAGGAAAACACCGGGGAGCTGTTTTTT.

The chain combines TRBV9 with TRBJ1-3; the D gene is possibly TRBD1 (6 bases). Trimming stripped 0 bases from V and 0 bases from J, with 13 bases between. The CDR3 runs 17 residues. Germline assignment: CDR1 SGDLS and CDR2 YYNGEE. DNA of the CDR3: TGTGCCAGCAGCGTAGCTACAGGGCTTCTCTCTGGAAACACCATATATTTT. Translation: CASSVATGLLSGNTIYF.

The V gene is TRBV6-6, the J gene TRBJ1-2; unclear D gene. The germline V gene encodes CDR1 MNHNY and CDR2 SVGAGI (reference sequence). CDR3 length: 15 residues. V was shortened by 0 bases and J by 5 bases, with 13 bases between the two germline ends. The chain's CDR3 is CASSYSEGGRYGYTF. The CDR3 DNA reads as TGTGCCAGCAGTTACTCGGAGGGCGGACGATATGGCTACACCTTC.

The V call is TRBV24-1, the J call TRBJ2-1; 12 nucleotides align to TRBD2. Germline V CDR1 and CDR2: KGHDR, SFDVKD. J lost 4 bases, V lost 3 bases, and 9 bases had no gene match. This CDR3 has 18 residues. CDR3 in DNA: TGTGCCACCAGTGATAAGGCGGTGACTAGCGGGGGTTACAATGAGCAGTTCTTC. It encodes CATSDKAVTSGGYNEQFF.

The chain uses TRBV7-3 and TRBJ2-1, with 7 positions matching TRBD2. CDR1 and CDR2 (germline): SGHTA, FQGTGA. The CDR3 sequence is 16 residues long. The V segment lost 2 bases and the J segment 0 bases; nucleotides outside the gene matches: 4. In DNA form, the CDR3 reads TGTGCCAGCAGCTTACGGGGAGGGAGCTCCTACAATGAGCAGTTCTTC. Its translation: CASSLRGGSSYNEQFF.

CDR3 sequence reads: CASSLRDRGQGNQPQHF. The CDR3 bases are TGTGCCAGCAGCCTCCGGGACAGGGGACAAGGCAATCAGCCCCAGCATTTT. V and J are TRBV5-5 and TRBJ1-5; TRBD1 aligns across 10 bases. The trim removed 4 bases at V and 2 bases at J, leaving 9 bases unmatched. Germline-derived CDR1 and CDR2 are SGHKS and YYEKEE (reference sequence). This CDR3 is built from 17 residues.

The chain uses TRBV19 and TRBJ1-5, with D hard to call. The V gene lost 0 bases and the J gene lost 1 base, with 10 bases spanning the gap. Germline values: CDR1 LNHDA, CDR2 SQIVND (reference sequence). The CDR3 consists of 16 residues. The CDR3 DNA reads as TGTGCCAGTAGTATAGATCTGAGGTTGAGCAATCAGCCCCAGCATTTT. It yields the protein CASSIDLRLSNQPQHF.

The V call is TRBV2, the J call TRBJ1-5; possibly TRBD1 for D (5 bases). The CDR3 length is 14 residues. Trimming pared 4 bases from V and 2 bases from J, leaving 9 bases between. Germline V lookup: CDR1 SNHLY, CDR2 FYNNEI. The CDR3 sequence: CASSGGRGNQPQHF. DNA of the CDR3: TGTGCCAGCAGTGGCGGCAGGGGCAATCAGCCCCAGCATTTT. The entire variable domain, with the rest obtained from reference TRBV2 and TRBJ1-5, is as follows: EPEVTQTPSHQVTQMGQEVILRCVPISNHLYFYWYRQILGQKVEFLVSFYNNEISEKSEIFDDQFSVERPDGSNFTLKIRSTKLEDSAMYFCASSGGRGNQPQHFGDGTRLSIL.

The chain has TRBV12-3 or TRBV12-4 and TRBJ1-6, with 7 bases matching TRBD1. The CDR3 contains 13 residues. Trimming removed 3 bases from V and 8 bases from J; junction bases left unmatched: 1. CDR3 DNA sequence: TGTGCCAGCAGTTTCAGGGGGGATTCACCCCTCCACTTT. The encoded protein is CASSFRGDSPLHF.

J is TRBJ2-7 and V is TRBV4-2; possible D gene TRBD1, 6 bases. Trimming pared 0 bases from V and 2 bases from J, leaving 14 bases between. CDR1 and CDR2 from the germline V gene are LGHNA and YNFKEQ. This CDR3 has 16 amino acids. The CDR3 loop is CASSQDLSAGAYEQYF. The CDR3 DNA sequence: TGTGCCAGCAGCCAAGATCTCTCGGCAGGGGCCTACGAGCAGTACTTC.

The chain employs TRBV29-1 and TRBJ2-1; perhaps TRBD1 as D (6 bases). CDR1 is SQVTM, CDR2 ANQGSEA, per germline. The CDR3 consists of 15 residues. Between the trimmed V and J ends, which lost 3 bases and 2 bases, there was a span of 14 bases. The CDR3 here is CSVDEGTTTYNEQFF. In nucleotides, the CDR3 is TGCAGCGTTGACGAGGGGACAACAACCTACAATGAGCAGTTCTTC.

As for this clone: Other DNA sequences in this sample translate to the same CDR3. V usage is TRBV5-1 and J usage is TRBJ2-5; D is unclear. Germline loops: CDR1 SGHRS, CDR2 YFSETQ. V was pared by 0 bases and J by 2 bases, with 8 bases between. The CDR3 consists of 14 residues. The CDR3 DNA is TGCGCCAGCAGCTTGGGTACAAGTCAAGAGACCCAGTACTTC. Translation gives CASSLGTSQETQYF.

The gene calls are TRBV6-2 or TRBV6-3 and TRBJ2-7; 7 nucleotides align to TRBD1. The V segment lost 5 bases and the J segment 1 base; nucleotides outside the gene matches: 8. The germline V gene encodes CDR1 MNHEY and CDR2 SVGEGT. This CDR3 comprises 15 residues. The CDR3 loop is CASSDGTVTSYEQYF. DNA of the CDR3: TGTGCCAGCAGTGACGGGACAGTGACTTCCTACGAGCAGTACTTC.

The rearrangement joins TRBV4-2 to TRBJ1-1, with D possibly TRBD1 on 5 matching bases. CDR3 length: 17 residues. Trimming left V 1 base short and J 9 bases short, with 24 bases between. The germline gives CDR1 LGHNA, CDR2 YNFKEQ. This CDR3 reads CASSQAGIGAAGVKAFF. CDR3 DNA: TGTGCCAGCAGCCAAGCGGGGATTGGGGCCGCGGGGGTGAAAGCTTTCTTT.

V is TRBV19 and J is TRBJ2-3, with unresolved D. The CDR3 contains 13 residues. V lost 6 bases, J lost 1 base, and 8 bases lay in between. From germline, CDR1 is LNHDA and CDR2 SQIVND (reference sequence). CDR3 sequence (DNA): TGTGCCAGTAGGGGCCTGGGCACAGATACGCAGTATTTT. Protein sequence: CASRGLGTDTQYF.

The chain has TRBV2 and TRBJ1-1; TRBD1 might be the D (5 bases). Germline lookup yields CDR1 SNHLY and CDR2 FYNNEI. The CDR3 has 18 amino acids. V lost 1 base to trimming and J lost 0 bases, with 18 bases between them. The CDR3 loop reads CASSEEEGTGGMNTEAFF. In DNA, the CDR3 is TGTGCCAGCAGTGAAGAGGAGGGTACAGGAGGCATGAACACTGAAGCTTTCTTT.